The 16 T cell receptor beta chains below come from one sample, sequenced in a study of CD8 T cells in Susac syndrome. About 0.5 to 1 ug RNA was reverse transcribed with random hexamers. TCRdb reprocessed the immunoSEQ multiplex PCR reads via MiXCR and lists one record per CDR3 protein. The data contain 300,000 or so distinct CDR3 sequences, 92% of them singletons. The material sequenced was CD4+ T cells from PBMCs. The receptors here all came from a human donor with multiple sclerosis.

This chain links TRBV5-1 with TRBJ2-5, with D possibly called TRBD1 or TRBD2 (6 bases each). Trimming left V 2 bases short and J 2 bases short, with 10 bases between. The CDR3 extends over 14 amino acids. Germline V gene sequence: CDR1 SGHRS, CDR2 YFSETQ. Here the CDR3 reads CASSFTGAQETQYF. The CDR3 DNA reads TGCGCCAGCAGCTTCACGGGGGCACAAGAGACCCAGTACTTC.

V is TRBV7-2 and J is TRBJ2-3; 7 bases agree with TRBD2. CDR3 size: 14 residues. Trimming cost V 5 bases and J 2 bases; bases outside gene matches: 4. Germline CDR1 SGHTA, CDR2 FQGNSA. The CDR3 region has the DNA TGTGCCAGCAGCCGCGGGAGCCTCACAGATACGCAGTATTTT. It encodes CASSRGSLTDTQYF. The full variable domain, rest sourced from reference TRBV7-2 and TRBJ2-3, is GAGVSQSPSNKVTEKGKDVELRCDPISGHTALYWYRQSLGQGLEFLIYFQGNSAPDKSGLPSDRFSAERTGGSVSTLTIQRTQQEDSAVYLCASSRGSLTDTQYFGPGTRLTVL.

The gene calls are TRBV20-1 and TRBJ2-7; D is tentatively TRBD1 or TRBD2 (5 bases each). The germline CDR1 and CDR2 sequences are DFQATT and SNEGSKA (reference sequence). This CDR3 comprises 13 residues. V was shortened by 1 base and J by 2 bases, with 9 bases between the two germline ends. The CDR3 region is CSARGGAAYEQYF. The CDR3 DNA reads TGCAGTGCTAGAGGAGGGGCAGCCTACGAGCAGTACTTC.

This chain uses TRBV12-3 or TRBV12-4 with TRBJ1-5; 9 positions match TRBD1. Trimming at V came to 5 bases and at J to 4 bases, leaving 6 bases not matched to a gene. CDR3 size: 15 residues. The chain's CDR3 is CASSRGTGLNQPQHF. In DNA, the CDR3 is TGTGCCAGCAGTAGGGGGACAGGGCTAAATCAGCCCCAGCATTTT.

V and J are TRBV12-3 or TRBV12-4 and TRBJ1-2; tentative D call: TRBD1 (5 bases). The CDR3 loop spans 13 amino acids. Trimming removed 3 bases from V and 7 bases from J, with 12 bases in between. CDR3 nucleotide sequence: TGTGCCAGCAGTTTGTGGGGGGATCTTGGCTACACCTTC. Its protein product is CASSLWGDLGYTF.

The V and J genes are TRBV7-2 and TRBJ2-3; TRBD2 matches at 8 bases. The CDR3 loop spans 16 amino acids. Per germline, CDR1 SGHTA and CDR2 FQGNSA. The J segment lost 2 bases and the V segment lost 0 bases, leaving 4 bases of the junction unmatched. The CDR3 reads CASSLAGRAVTDTQYF. The CDR3 nucleotides are TGTGCCAGCAGCTTAGCCGGGAGGGCCGTCACAGATACGCAGTATTTT.

CDR3 in amino acids: CASSGPQVSNQPQHF. The CDR3 DNA follows: TGTGCCAGCAGTGGCCCCCAGGTTAGCAATCAGCCCCAGCATTTT. The chain carries TRBV12-3 or TRBV12-4 and TRBJ1-5; unclear D gene. Trimming removed 5 bases at V and 0 bases at J, with 11 bases between. This CDR3 is built from 15 residues.

The CDR3 spells CAWSATGAGANVLTF. CDR3 sequence (DNA): TGTGCCTGGAGTGCCACAGGGGCTGGGGCCAACGTCCTGACTTTC. This chain uses TRBV30 with TRBJ2-6, with 7 positions matching TRBD1. The ends lost 1 base at V and 2 bases at J; junction bases unmatched: 2. CDR3 length equals 15 residues. The V gene's germline CDR1 is GTSNPN and CDR2 SVGIG (reference sequence).

CDR3 region: CASSPNSRNQPQHF. CDR3 nucleotides: TGTGCCAGCAGCCCGAACAGTCGCAATCAGCCCCAGCATTTT. V gene TRBV7-2 combines with J gene TRBJ1-5; D uncertain. CDR1 and CDR2 from the germline V gene are SGHTA and FQGNSA. The CDR3 has 14 residues. The V and J ends lost 5 bases and 2 bases respectively, with 10 bases between them.

The rearrangement joins TRBV7-8 to TRBJ2-2; D is perhaps TRBD1 (5 bases). The CDR3 extends over 16 amino acids. V shed 8 bases and J shed 4 bases, with 20 bases lying between them. In germline, CDR1 is SGHVS, CDR2 FQNEAQ. The CDR3 is CASLLSTTVFTGELFF. The CDR3 DNA sequence: TGTGCCAGCCTCCTTAGCACGACAGTCTTCACCGGGGAGCTGTTTTTT.

The chain combines TRBV20-1 with TRBJ2-1; maybe TRBD2 (6 bases). With 6 bases removed from V and 4 bases from J, the gap between germline ends came to 16 bases. There are 14 residues in the CDR3. Looked up from germline, CDR1 is DFQATT and CDR2 is SNEGSKA (reference sequence). The CDR3 nucleotides are TGCAGTGCCAGTACTGGGCGGGGATACAATGAGCAGTTCTTC. Translation gives CSASTGRGYNEQFF.

The chain recombines TRBV20-1 with TRBJ1-1; D is unresolved. The CDR3 runs to 14 residues. Trimming pared 6 bases from V and 0 bases from J, leaving 14 bases between. Germline V CDR1 and CDR2: DFQATT, SNEGSKA (reference sequence). CDR3 in amino acids: CSAPSPPVNTEAFF. CDR3 DNA sequence: TGCAGTGCGCCATCTCCTCCAGTGAACACTGAAGCTTTCTTT.

The chain joins TRBV14 to TRBJ1-3; tentatively, D is TRBD1 (5 bases). Germline loops: CDR1 SGHDN, CDR2 FVKESK. Between the trimmed V and J ends, which lost 2 bases and 2 bases, there was a span of 16 bases. The CDR3 runs to 17 residues. The CDR3 spells CASSQPPGPVPGNTIYF. The DNA for the CDR3 is TGTGCCAGCAGCCAACCCCCAGGGCCGGTACCTGGAAACACCATATATTTT.

The CDR3 nucleotides are TGTGCCAGCAGAAACGCCGGGTACCAGCCCCAGCATTTT. It yields the protein CASRNAGYQPQHF. The chain links TRBV6-6 to TRBJ1-5; no firm D call. Germline CDR1 reads MNHNY; CDR2 reads SVGAGI (reference sequence). Trimming cost V 6 bases and J 7 bases, with 13 bases left between them. The CDR3 loop spans 13 amino acids.

This sequence joins TRBV12-3 or TRBV12-4 and TRBJ1-5; D uncertain. V lost 4 bases and J lost 6, with 13 bases in between. The CDR3 runs 14 residues. CDR3 sequence: CASSSGSGFQPQHF. The CDR3 bases are TGTGCCAGCAGTTCTGGATCGGGGTTTCAGCCCCAGCATTTT.

The rearrangement joins TRBV5-5 to TRBJ1-1; the D gene is possibly TRBD1 (6 bases). The CDR3 length is 15 residues. V lost 0 bases to trimming and J lost 6 bases, with 15 bases between them. Germline CDR1 and CDR2: SGHKS and YYEKEE (reference sequence). This CDR3 reads CASSLGPTGNAEAFF. CDR3 DNA: TGTGCCAGCAGCTTGGGACCCACAGGGAATGCTGAAGCTTTCTTT.